Below are 23 T cell receptor beta chains sequenced from a single sample in a study of a mutant IDH1 vaccine in newly diagnosed glioma. These receptors lack a known antigen. Specified time point: week 23, last vaccination. The study gave 300 ug of mutant IDH1 20-mer peptide per vaccine dose, with topical imiquimod. Using immunoSEQ multiplex PCR, the repertoire was profiled, and TCRdb retains in-frame clones only, with some absent. Here the sample spans just over 80,000 clones, approximately 85% being singletons. Here the sequenced sample was PBMCs, taken from a glioma patient whose treatment included an IDH1 peptide vaccine. All receptors derive from a man aged 30-40 years with glioma. Some clones in this sample may be carry-over from other donors' samples.

As concerns this clone: At one of its ends the junction is not consistent with the germline gene, which may arise from a read error. The chain is built from TRBV5-4 and TRBJ2-1; D remains unclear. CDR1 and CDR2 from the germline V gene are SGHNT and YYREEE (reference sequence). The CDR3 consists of 11 residues. The CDR3 DNA reads as TGTGCCAGCAGCTTCAACAATGCGCAGTTCTTC. It specifies CASSFNNAQFF.

V and J are TRBV5-4 and TRBJ2-2, with TRBD1 matching 7 bases. Losses at the gene ends were 2 bases for V and 5 bases for J; bases not matched to a gene: 6. The germline V gene encodes CDR1 SGHNT and CDR2 YYREEE (reference sequence). This CDR3 contains 15 residues. CDR3 amino acids: CASSLGQVSTGELFF. Written as DNA, the CDR3 is TGTGCCAGCAGCTTAGGACAGGTCTCAACCGGGGAGCTGTTTTTT. Drawing the rest from reference TRBV5-4 and TRBJ2-2, the complete variable domain is ETGVTQSPTHLIKTRGQQVTLRCSSQSGHNTVSWYQQALGQGPQFIFQYYREEENGRGNFPPRFSGLQFPNYSSELNVNALELDDSALYLCASSLGQVSTGELFFGEGSRLTVL.

The chain has TRBV28 and TRBJ1-1; D call uncertain. Per the germline V gene, CDR1 is MDHEN and CDR2 is SYDVKM. The CDR3 length is 15 residues. Trimming stripped 1 base from V and 2 bases from J, with 11 bases between. The CDR3 protein is CASSLYPQFNTEAFF. As DNA, the CDR3 is TGTGCCAGCAGTTTATATCCACAGTTTAACACTGAAGCTTTCTTT.

The J gene is TRBJ2-5, the V gene TRBV7-9; TRBD1 is a possible D gene (6 bases). The CDR3 consists of 15 residues. V lost 3 bases and J 0 bases, leaving 11 bases between the germline ends. Germline CDR1 is SEHNR and CDR2 is FQNEAQ (reference sequence). The CDR3 here is CASSFRGMYQETQYF. The CDR3 DNA reads TGTGCCAGCAGCTTTAGGGGGATGTACCAAGAGACCCAGTACTTC.

The chain has TRBV19 and TRBJ2-5; D unresolved. With 6 bases removed from V and 3 bases from J, the gap between germline ends came to 11 bases. This CDR3 comprises 13 residues. Germline V lookup: CDR1 LNHDA, CDR2 SQIVND (reference sequence). CDR3 protein: CASSPDLEETQYF. In nucleotides, the CDR3 is TGTGCCAGTAGCCCAGACTTAGAAGAGACCCAGTACTTC. The full variable domain, with the rest looked up from reference TRBV19 and TRBJ2-5, is DGGITQSPKYLFRKEGQNVTLSCEQNLNHDAMYWYRQDPGQGLRLIYYSQIVNDFQKGDIAEGYSVSREKKESFPLTVTSAQKNPTAFYLCASSPDLEETQYFGPGTRLLVL.

The rearrangement joins TRBV7-2 to TRBJ1-2; 11 positions match TRBD1. The V and J ends lost 2 bases and 6 bases, in that order; junction bases with no gene match: 2. CDR3 size: 14 residues. The V gene's germline CDR1 is SGHTA and CDR2 FQGNSA. For the CDR3, the DNA is TGTGCCAGCAGCTTAACGGGACAGGGGGATGGCTACACCTTC. Translated, it gives CASSLTGQGDGYTF.

J is TRBJ2-5 and V is TRBV7-2; D not resolved. Germline CDR1 reads SGHTA; CDR2 reads FQGNSA. The CDR3 sequence is 16 residues long. V lost 5 bases, J lost 4 bases, and 20 bases lay in between. CDR3 region: CASSVRAPNPGETQYF. The CDR3 bases are TGTGCCAGCAGCGTTCGGGCACCTAACCCGGGAGAGACCCAGTACTTC.

The chain uses TRBV28 and TRBJ2-1, with D unresolved. Germline CDR1 reads MDHEN; CDR2 reads SYDVKM. Trimming shortened V by 4 bases and J by 4 bases, and 2 bases separated the two germline ends. The CDR3 runs 11 residues. The DNA of the CDR3 is TGTGCCAGCAGTTCTTACAATGAGCAGTTCTTC. It encodes CASSSYNEQFF.

V usage is TRBV10-3 and J usage is TRBJ1-2; D is uncertain. Germline V gene sequence: CDR1 ENHRY, CDR2 SYGVKD. There are 17 residues in the CDR3. The germline V and J ends were trimmed by 8 bases and 4 bases, with 26 bases remaining between them. CDR3 nucleotide sequence: TGTGCCATCTCTCCATTATCCGGCCTCACAATTGGCTATGGCTACACCTTC. Its protein product is CAISPLSGLTIGYGYTF.

This chain uses TRBV12-5 with TRBJ2-3; D remains ambiguous. V was cut by 1 base and J by 3 bases, with 2 bases left in between. CDR1 LGHNT and CDR2 FRNRAP come from the germline V gene. The CDR3 length is 12 residues. The CDR3 region has the DNA TGTGCTAGTGGTTTGGCTACAGATACGCAGTATTTT. Residues: CASGLATDTQYF. Based on the CDR3 plus reference TRBV12-5 and TRBJ2-3, the full variable domain is DARVTQTPRHKVTEMGQEVTMRCQPILGHNTVFWYRQTMMQGLELLAYFRNRAPLDDSGMPKDRFSAEMPDATLATLKIQPSEPRDSAVYFCASGLATDTQYFGPGTRLTVL.

The chain joins TRBV12-5 to TRBJ1-2, with TRBD1 as a possible D gene (5 bases). The germline CDR1 and CDR2 sequences are LGHNT and FRNRAP. The CDR3 consists of 14 residues. V lost 6 bases and J 6 bases, leaving 17 bases between the germline ends. DNA of the CDR3: TGTGCTAGTGGGACCCCCGGGACGGCAAATGGCTACACCTTC. As protein: CASGTPGTANGYTF.

The CDR3 reads CASSAVKRGEQFF. The CDR3 region has the DNA TGCGCCAGCAGTGCTGTAAAGCGGGGGGAGCAGTTCTTC. The gene calls are TRBV10-2 and TRBJ2-1; 8 bases align to TRBD2. Losses at the gene ends were 4 bases for V and 10 bases for J; bases not matched to a gene: 6. The CDR3 loop spans 13 amino acids. CDR1 is WSHSY and CDR2 is SAAADI in the germline V gene.

This clone has more than one count but fewer than ten. The CDR3 region is CASSRGNYGYTF. Written as DNA, the CDR3 is TGTGCCAGCAGTAGGGGAAACTATGGCTACACCTTC. V gene TRBV6-1 combines with J gene TRBJ1-2; a weak D match, TRBD1 (5 bases). Germline assignment: CDR1 MNHNS and CDR2 SASEGT. This CDR3 is 12 amino acids long. V was pared by 5 bases and J by 2 bases, with 6 bases between.

The chain recombines TRBV5-5 with TRBJ1-1; D uncertain. CDR3 length equals 16 residues. Deletions cut 0 bases from V and 0 bases from J, with 12 bases between. The germline CDR1 and CDR2 sequences are SGHKS and YYEKEE (reference sequence). This chain's CDR3 is CASSLGSDPLNTEAFF. The CDR3 nucleotides are TGTGCCAGCAGCTTGGGGTCAGACCCGTTGAACACTGAAGCTTTCTTT.

The CDR3 nucleotides read TGTGCCAGTAGTATCTTTGATGGGGGCGGCTATGGCTACACCTTC. This translates into CASSIFDGGGYGYTF. This chain connects TRBV19 to TRBJ1-2, with D maybe TRBD1 (6 bases). CDR1 is LNHDA and CDR2 is SQIVND in the germline V gene (reference sequence). The V end lost 3 bases, the J end lost 4 bases, and 15 bases lay between the germline ends. The CDR3 is 15 amino acids.

The J gene is TRBJ1-1, the V gene TRBV28; tentatively, D is TRBD1 (6 bases). Germline assignment: CDR1 MDHEN and CDR2 SYDVKM. The CDR3 runs to 14 residues. V lost 8 bases, J lost 3 bases, and 16 bases lay in between. CDR3 DNA sequence: TGTGCCAGCGGAGTTCAGGGGAGAGACACTGAAGCTTTCTTT. It is translated as CASGVQGRDTEAFF. Filled out from reference TRBV28 and TRBJ1-1, the complete variable domain reads DVKVTQSSRYLVKRTGEKVFLECVQDMDHENMFWYRQDPGLGLRLIYFSYDVKMKEKGDIPEGYSVSREKKERFSLILESASTNQTSMYLCASGVQGRDTEAFFGQGTRLTVV.

The chain recombines TRBV6-1 with TRBJ2-5, with D possibly being TRBD1 or TRBD2 (5 bases each). The V end lost 6 bases, the J end lost 0 bases, and 11 bases lay between the germline ends. There are 14 residues in the CDR3. CDR1 is MNHNS, CDR2 SASEGT, per germline. CDR3: CASRTGPYQETQYF. The CDR3 DNA reads TGTGCCAGCAGGACGGGGCCGTACCAAGAGACCCAGTACTTC.

The V and J genes are TRBV29-1 and TRBJ2-2; the D is unclear. The CDR3 length is 14 residues. Germline V gene sequence: CDR1 SQVTM, CDR2 ANQGSEA. The ends were cut back, 7 bases at V and 7 bases at J, with 19 bases in the middle. The CDR3 here is CSAVNLGKGGELFF. CDR3 DNA sequence: TGCAGCGCCGTAAACCTAGGCAAGGGCGGGGAGCTGTTTTTT.

The rearrangement links TRBV6-1 to TRBJ1-2; 7 bases are shared with TRBD1. J was trimmed by 1 base and V by 4 bases; bases with no gene match: 6. Germline V gene lookup returns CDR1 MNHNS and CDR2 SASEGT. This CDR3 contains 15 residues. CDR3 DNA sequence: TGTGCCAGCAGTGCTACAGGGGTGGGTAACTATGGCTACACCTTC. Its protein is CASSATGVGNYGYTF.

This clone has only one observation. The V call is TRBV19, the J call TRBJ1-2; tentatively, D is TRBD1 (5 bases). The CDR3 is made up of 14 amino acids. CDR1 is LNHDA and CDR2 is SQIVND in the germline V gene (reference sequence). V lost 5 bases and J 4 bases, leaving 14 bases between the germline ends. In nucleotides, the CDR3 is TGTGCCAGTAGTCCCCAGGCCGGGACCTATGGCTACACCTTC. Translating gives CASSPQAGTYGYTF.

The chain couples TRBV27 to TRBJ1-5; D is unclear. The V gene lost 0 bases and the J gene lost 6 bases, with 9 bases spanning the gap. The CDR3 sequence is 14 residues long. From germline, CDR1 is MNHEY and CDR2 SMNVEV (reference sequence). This CDR3 reads CASSLSPGSQPQHF. For the CDR3, the DNA is TGTGCCAGCAGTTTATCTCCTGGGAGTCAGCCCCAGCATTTT.

The gene calls are TRBV9 and TRBJ2-2, with D possibly being TRBD1 (6 bases). CDR1 SGDLS and CDR2 YYNGEE come from the germline V gene. V lost 5 bases and J 4 bases, leaving 15 bases between the germline ends. This CDR3 spans 15 amino acids. The CDR3 DNA sequence: TGTGCCAGCAGTTTAGGCAGGGGCGGCACCGGGGAGCTGTTTTTT. Its protein is CASSLGRGGTGELFF.

With respect to this clone: Compared with germline, one end of the junction differs, possibly owing to a read error. Within the sample, other DNA sequences also encode this same CDR3. This chain joins TRBV7-2 and TRBJ1-2; a weak D match, TRBD1 (5 bases). The CDR3 contains 16 residues. The germline V gene has CDR1 SGHTA and CDR2 FQGNSA. The CDR3 loop is CASSLEGGTVGRGYTF. The CDR3 bases are TGTGCCAGCAGTTTAGAAGGTGGGACGGTGGGGCGTGGCTACACCTTC.